What follows are 17 T cell receptor beta chains derived from one specimen sequenced in a study of T cell changes during pregnancy in multiple sclerosis. The data were produced by immunoSEQ multiplex PCR, yet TCRdb's version contains in-frame clones alone and is incomplete. The sample shows fewer than 45,000 clones, approximately 90% of them seen only once. Material: CD4+ T cells from peripheral blood mononuclear cells, obtained in the first trimester of pregnancy. The receptors derive from a female donor with multiple sclerosis, enrolled in a pregnancy study.

The CDR3 sequence: CASRRAEGARGYTF. For the CDR3, the DNA is TGTGCCAGCAGACGGGCCGAGGGGGCGCGGGGCTACACCTTC. The chain joins TRBV6-1 to TRBJ1-2; 7 bases are a match to TRBD1. The CDR3 has 14 residues. The germline gives CDR1 MNHNS, CDR2 SASEGT. J gave up 8 bases and V 6 bases, and 12 bases lay outside the gene matches.

This chain connects TRBV10-2 to TRBJ1-2; maybe TRBD1 (6 bases). The germline V and J ends were trimmed by 10 bases and 4 bases, with 13 bases remaining between them. Germline V gene sequence: CDR1 WSHSY, CDR2 SAAADI. The CDR3 length is 12 residues. In DNA form, the CDR3 reads TGCGCCATCAGGGGCAGCAGCTATGGCTACACCTTC. The encoded protein is CAIRGSSYGYTF.

The chain uses TRBV9 and TRBJ2-3; 10 bases are a match to TRBD2. The V and J ends lost 3 bases and 6 bases, in that order; junction bases with no gene match: 10. The CDR3 is 16 amino acids. Per the germline V gene, CDR1 is SGDLS and CDR2 is YYNGEE. Here the CDR3 reads CASSAGSGGLGDTQYF. DNA for the CDR3: TGTGCCAGCAGCGCCGGTAGCGGGGGGCTGGGGGATACGCAGTATTTT.

This rearrangement joins TRBV7-3 to TRBJ1-2, with 11 bases identical to TRBD1. This CDR3 is 19 amino acids long. V was clipped by 1 base and J by 2 bases; unmatched bases: 12. The germline CDR1 and CDR2 sequences are SGHTA and FQGTGA. The DNA of the CDR3 is TGTGCCAGCAGCTTAAGGGAGGTTCGCCGGACAGGGGGCAACTATGGCTACACCTTC. Its translation is CASSLREVRRTGGNYGYTF.

The chain uses TRBV30 and TRBJ1-1; D unclear. Trimming stripped 1 base from V and 7 bases from J, with 13 bases between. Germline loops: CDR1 GTSNPN, CDR2 SVGIG (reference sequence). There are 13 residues in the CDR3. CDR3 coding DNA: TGTGCCTGGAGTGGGCGGACGGGAGGTGAAGCTTTCTTT. As protein: CAWSGRTGGEAFF.

V gene TRBV5-6 combines with J gene TRBJ2-5; 8 positions match TRBD2. Germline CDR1 reads SGHDT; CDR2 reads YYEEEE. The CDR3 is made up of 15 amino acids. V shed 0 bases, J shed 7 bases, and the junction held 8 bases outside the gene matches. In nucleotides, the CDR3 is TGTGCCAGCAGCTTGGGACTAGCGCCCCTCCGGACCCAGTACTTC. The encoded protein is CASSLGLAPLRTQYF.

V gene TRBV5-4 combines with J gene TRBJ2-1; D possibly corresponds to TRBD1 (5 bases). CDR3 length: 13 residues. Germline CDR1 is SGHNT and CDR2 is YYREEE (reference sequence). Trimming stripped 1 base from V and 7 bases from J, with 9 bases between. The CDR3 here is CASSLKTENEQFF. The CDR3 region has the DNA TGTGCCAGCAGCTTGAAGACAGAGAATGAGCAGTTCTTC.

V gene TRBV5-6 combines with J gene TRBJ2-2, with TRBD2 matching 9 bases. The trim removed 4 bases at V and 1 base at J, leaving 8 bases unmatched. This CDR3 contains 17 residues. Germline loops: CDR1 SGHDT, CDR2 YYEEEE. The CDR3 coding sequence is TGTGCCAGCAGCCATGACCCGACTAGCGGGAACACCGGGGAGCTGTTTTTT. This sequence encodes CASSHDPTSGNTGELFF.

This clone occurred a few times. CDR3 loop: CSALPETEAFF. The DNA of the CDR3 is TGCAGCGCCCTTCCCGAGACTGAAGCTTTCTTT. This chain uses TRBV29-1 with TRBJ1-1, with D uncertain. The CDR3 extends over 11 amino acids. Germline CDR1 is SQVTM and CDR2 is ANQGSEA. Trimming removed 7 bases at V and 5 bases at J, with 11 bases between. Full variable domain (outside the CDR3, taken from reference TRBV29-1 and TRBJ1-1): SAVISQKPSRDICQRGTSLTIQCQVDSQVTMMFWYRQQPGQSLTLIATANQGSEATYESGFVIDKFPISRPNLTFSTLTVSNMSPEDSSIYLCSALPETEAFFGQGTRLTVV.

The chain links TRBV5-6 to TRBJ1-2; 7 positions match TRBD1. The V gene end was trimmed by 4 bases and the J gene end by 4 bases; junction bases not matched to a gene: 7. This CDR3 is built from 14 residues. The germline V gene has CDR1 SGHDT and CDR2 YYEEEE. In DNA form, the CDR3 reads TGTGCCAGCAGCCCCCCGGACAGGTCCTATGGCTACACCTTC. It yields the protein CASSPPDRSYGYTF.

This clone showed up just a few times. This chain connects TRBV20-1 to TRBJ2-5; D unclear. The germline V gene has CDR1 DFQATT and CDR2 SNEGSKA (reference sequence). The V end was cut by 3 bases, the J end by 4 bases, with 6 bases between. The CDR3 is made up of 11 amino acids. CDR3 bases: TGCAGTGCTAGGTCCTTAGAGACCCAGTACTTC. This translates into CSARSLETQYF.

V is TRBV12-5 and J is TRBJ2-5, with D uncertain. The CDR3 has 12 residues. Between the trimmed V and J ends, which lost 5 bases and 6 bases, there was a span of 10 bases. Germline CDR1 reads LGHNT; CDR2 reads FRNRAP. The CDR3 DNA follows: TGTGCTAGTGGTCAGGATGTGCAGACCCAGTACTTC. This encodes CASGQDVQTQYF.

The V gene is TRBV27, the J gene TRBJ1-2; D ambiguous. CDR3 length: 13 residues. Per germline, CDR1 MNHEY and CDR2 SMNVEV (reference sequence). Trimming took off 6 bases at V and 2 bases at J, with 10 bases between the two ends. The CDR3 sequence: CASSENGNYGYTF. The CDR3 DNA sequence: TGTGCCAGCAGCGAAAACGGGAACTATGGCTACACCTTC.

This chain connects TRBV6-1 to TRBJ1-4; D gene unclear. V was pared by 4 bases and J by 14 bases, with 14 bases between. CDR3 length equals 12 residues. Per germline, CDR1 MNHNS and CDR2 SASEGT. In DNA form, the CDR3 reads TGTGCCAGCAGTGTCGGTGATGAACGTCTGTTTTTT. Translated, it gives CASSVGDERLFF.

This chain connects TRBV6-1 to TRBJ2-7; D not certain. CDR3 length: 15 residues. Trimming stripped 6 bases from V and 0 bases from J, with 15 bases between. CDR1 and CDR2 from the germline V gene are MNHNS and SASEGT. In DNA, the CDR3 is TGTGCCAGCAGCAGGCCCGGCCTAAGCTCCTACGAGCAGTACTTC. This sequence encodes CASSRPGLSSYEQYF.

CDR3 in amino acids: CASSDGDRSPRTEAFF. The CDR3 nucleotides read TGTGCCAGCAGCGACGGGGACAGAAGCCCGAGGACTGAAGCTTTCTTT. The chain links TRBV7-2 to TRBJ1-1; 7 bases agree with TRBD1. This CDR3 region has 16 residues. Germline CDR1 reads SGHTA; CDR2 reads FQGNSA. Losses at the gene ends were 5 bases for V and 5 bases for J; bases not matched to a gene: 14. The variable domain in full, with the rest retrieved from reference TRBV7-2 and TRBJ1-1, is GAGVSQSPSNKVTEKGKDVELRCDPISGHTALYWYRQSLGQGLEFLIYFQGNSAPDKSGLPSDRFSAERTGGSVSTLTIQRTQQEDSAVYLCASSDGDRSPRTEAFFGQGTRLTVV.

The rearrangement links TRBV30 to TRBJ1-1; a weak D match, TRBD1 (6 bases). Germline V gives CDR1 GTSNPN, CDR2 SVGIG (reference sequence). The germline V and J ends were trimmed by 1 base and 6 bases, with 24 bases remaining between them. This CDR3 comprises 17 residues. The DNA for the CDR3 is TGTGCCTGGAGTGGGGCTCCGAAATTCAGGGGTAACTCTGAAGCTTTCTTT. Translation gives CAWSGAPKFRGNSEAFF.